What follows describes a single TCR beta chain. Its antigen remains unknown. The record originates from a study of shared clonotypes between healthy human individuals. Whole-study results and caveats: A generally larger estimated richness was seen in naive subsets than in memory subsets. It was only blood that was sampled, and tissue repertoires likely differ.

The authors loaded 200 ng DNA, 28,000 or so T cell genomes, into sorted-subset replicate PCRs. As processed by the authors: Junction-only immunoSEQ sequences carried no quality scores, so filtering differed. Libraries were prepared by immunoSEQ multiplex PCR; TCRdb keeps only in-frame clonotypes and omits some of them. From that table come the V and J calls and clone size; the DNA was used to work out D and trimming. Seen here are approximately 530,000 clones, roughly 95% observed once, and the top ten hold around 0.067%. The trim removed 6 bases at V and 6 bases at J, leaving 10 bases unmatched. The germline gives CDR1 SNHLY, CDR2 FYNNEI. There are 14 residues in the CDR3.

What was sequenced was naive CD4+ T cells sorted from blood. Subset: CD45RA+ positively selected. The sequence came from a woman aged 25 to 39 in good health. The chain links TRBV2 to TRBJ1-1, with 7 bases fitting TRBD1. CDR3 sequence (DNA): TGTGCCAGCAGATCCGACAGGGTAGGGGCTGAAGCTTTCTTT. Amino acid sequence: CASRSDRVGAEAFF.